One and the same sample provided the 32 T cell receptor beta chains below, sequenced in a study of response to subunit inactivated influenza vaccine. From the RT-PCR reads, TCRdb called clonotypes with MiXCR, one entry per CDR3 protein. The sample has roughly 700,000 distinct CDR3 sequences; approximately 15% are singletons. The sequencing used PBMCs from blood, collected 11 to 12 days after vaccination. Source of these receptors: a man aged 50 or older who received an inactivated influenza vaccine.

This clonotype has more than one count but fewer than ten. The chain has TRBV7-8 and TRBJ2-2, with 7 bases lining up with TRBD1. V shed 4 bases, J shed 0 bases, and the junction held 5 bases outside the gene matches. This CDR3 spans 16 amino acids. Germline assignment: CDR1 SGHVS and CDR2 FQNEAQ. This CDR3 is CASSWGQSTNTGELFF. CDR3 DNA sequence: TGTGCCAGCAGCTGGGGACAGAGCACGAACACCGGGGAGCTGTTTTTT. Looking up the rest from reference TRBV7-8 and TRBJ2-2 gives the full variable domain: GAGVSQSPRYKVAKRGQDVALRCDPISGHVSLFWYQQALGQGPEFLTYFQNEAQLDKSGLPSDRFFAERPEGSVSTLKIQRTQQEDSAVYLCASSWGQSTNTGELFFGEGSRLTVL.

The CDR3 protein is CASVLIRGMTYEQYF. DNA for the CDR3: TGTGCCAGCGTGCTAATCCGGGGAATGACCTACGAGCAGTACTTC. The rearrangement links TRBV28 to TRBJ2-7; tentatively, D is TRBD2 (5 bases). Looked up from germline, CDR1 is MDHEN and CDR2 is SYDVKM. V lost 8 bases and J lost 2, with 19 bases in between. This CDR3 comprises 15 residues. The full variable domain, rest sourced from reference TRBV28 and TRBJ2-7, is DVKVTQSSRYLVKRTGEKVFLECVQDMDHENMFWYRQDPGLGLRLIYFSYDVKMKEKGDIPEGYSVSREKKERFSLILESASTNQTSMYLCASVLIRGMTYEQYFGPGTRLTVT.

Comments on this clonotype: Relative to the germline gene, one junction end is altered; a read error may explain this. The genes are TRBV5-6 and TRBJ2-1, with TRBD2 matching 9 bases. The germline CDR1 and CDR2 sequences are SGHDT and YYEEEE. The length of the CDR3 is 11 residues. The CDR3 DNA follows: TGTGCCAGCAGCCTGGGGACTAGCCAACTCTTC. The encoded protein is CASSLGTSQLF.

This clonotype was counted only a few times. The chain is built from TRBV10-3 and TRBJ1-4; D unclear. Germline V CDR1 and CDR2: ENHRY, SYGVKD. V was pared by 10 bases and J by 0 bases, with 18 bases between. This CDR3 region has 16 residues. The CDR3 sequence is CATRPRAAATNEKLFF. The CDR3 coding sequence is TGTGCCACCAGACCCCGGGCGGCCGCAACTAATGAAAAACTGTTTTTT.

This clonotype was counted once. V usage is TRBV29-1 and J usage is TRBJ2-3; TRBD1 aligns across 7 bases. The V segment lost 6 bases and the J segment 0 bases; nucleotides outside the gene matches: 9. There are 15 residues in the CDR3. Germline V gene lookup returns CDR1 SQVTM and CDR2 ANQGSEA. The CDR3 here is CSVQTGAYSTDTQYF. The DNA for the CDR3 is TGCAGCGTCCAAACAGGGGCCTATAGCACAGATACGCAGTATTTT.

The V gene is TRBV5-1, the J gene TRBJ2-3, with D hard to call. CDR3 size: 14 residues. Per germline, CDR1 SGHRS and CDR2 YFSETQ. V was pared by 4 bases and J by 1 base, with 10 bases between. The CDR3 here is CASSDLKGTDTQYF. The CDR3 DNA sequence: TGCGCCAGCAGCGATCTAAAAGGCACAGATACGCAGTATTTT.

This clonotype appeared a few times. This chain's CDR3 is CSVGQGVRGEQFF. The CDR3 DNA sequence: TGCAGCGTTGGACAGGGGGTGAGGGGAGAGCAGTTCTTC. V is TRBV29-1 and J is TRBJ2-1; 9 bases fit TRBD1. Trimming cost V 4 bases and J 10 bases; bases outside gene matches: 8. The germline CDR1 and CDR2 sequences are SQVTM and ANQGSEA. The length of the CDR3 is 13 residues.

J is TRBJ2-1 and V is TRBV2; TRBD2 matches at 12 bases. CDR1 and CDR2 (germline): SNHLY, FYNNEI. The CDR3 covers 16 residues. The trim removed 4 bases at V and 4 bases at J, leaving 5 bases unmatched. CDR3 in amino acids: CASSGLAGVNYNEQFF. CDR3 sequence (DNA): TGTGCCAGCAGTGGACTAGCGGGAGTTAATTACAATGAGCAGTTCTTC. The full variable domain, rest sourced from reference TRBV2 and TRBJ2-1, is EPEVTQTPSHQVTQMGQEVILRCVPISNHLYFYWYRQILGQKVEFLVSFYNNEISEKSEIFDDQFSVERPDGSNFTLKIRSTKLEDSAMYFCASSGLAGVNYNEQFFGPGTRLTVL.

This clonotype was found a few times. The chain recombines TRBV20-1 with TRBJ2-1, with TRBD2 identical over 9 bases. V was pared by 4 bases and J by 4 bases, with 5 bases of the junction left unmatched. The CDR3 totals 14 residues. Germline V CDR1 and CDR2: DFQATT, SNEGSKA (reference sequence). CDR3 coding DNA: TGCAGTGCTACGGACAGCGGGAGGTACAATGAGCAGTTCTTC. Translating it yields CSATDSGRYNEQFF.

V is TRBV15 and J is TRBJ2-1, with 8 nucleotides matching TRBD2. CDR1 and CDR2 from the germline V gene are LNHNV and YYDKDF (reference sequence). This CDR3 comprises 15 residues. The V gene end was trimmed by 1 base and the J gene end by 5 bases; junction bases not matched to a gene: 4. CDR3 nucleotides: TGTGCCACCAGCAGAGTGCGGGAGGTGAACAATGAGCAGTTCTTC. It yields the protein CATSRVREVNNEQFF. Supplemented by reference TRBV15 and TRBJ2-1, the full variable domain reads DAMVIQNPRYQVTQFGKPVTLSCSQTLNHNVMYWYQQKSSQAPKLLFHYYDKDFNNEADTPDNFQSRRPNTSFCFLDIRSPGLGDTAMYLCATSRVREVNNEQFFGPGTRLTVL.

As for this clonotype: A much larger clone sits a single nucleotide away, making a read error possible. V is TRBV20-1 and J is TRBJ1-4; 7 nucleotides agree with TRBD1. V trimming: 2 bases; J trimming: 5 bases; junction bases outside the gene matches: 11. This CDR3 contains 16 residues. In germline, CDR1 is DFQATT, CDR2 SNEGSKA (reference sequence). The CDR3 loop reads CSARSYRQGINEKLFF. CDR3 coding DNA: TGCAGTGCTAGATCCTATAGACAGGGTATCAATGAAAAACTGTTTTTT.

The V gene is TRBV7-2, the J gene TRBJ2-1; 8 bases match TRBD2. Losses at the gene ends were 5 bases for V and 8 bases for J; bases not matched to a gene: 11. Germline V CDR1 and CDR2: SGHTA, FQGNSA. The CDR3 extends over 15 amino acids. The CDR3 DNA follows: TGTGCCAGCAGCCTCCCGGCCGGGACTAGATATGAGCAGTTCTTC. This gives the protein CASSLPAGTRYEQFF.

The genes are TRBV18 and TRBJ2-7; D may be TRBD2 (6 bases). Deletions cut 1 base from V and 5 bases from J, with 18 bases between. Germline CDR1 KGHSH, CDR2 LQKENI. This CDR3 spans 16 amino acids. The CDR3 bases are TGTGCCAGCTCACCACGGGGCGGGGCTCGATCCCACGAGCAGTACTTC. Its protein product is CASSPRGGARSHEQYF.

The sample holds many counts of this clonotype. This chain links TRBV7-2 with TRBJ1-1; D is ambiguous. The germline CDR1 and CDR2 sequences are SGHTA and FQGNSA. V was clipped by 5 bases and J by 5 bases, with 18 bases between them. The CDR3 covers 15 residues. This CDR3 is CASSPVTGGRTEAFF. CDR3 nucleotide sequence: TGTGCCAGCAGCCCAGTGACTGGAGGGCGAACTGAAGCTTTCTTT. The whole variable domain, filled in from reference TRBV7-2 and TRBJ1-1, reads GAGVSQSPSNKVTEKGKDVELRCDPISGHTALYWYRQSLGQGLEFLIYFQGNSAPDKSGLPSDRFSAERTGGSVSTLTIQRTQQEDSAVYLCASSPVTGGRTEAFFGQGTRLTVV.

The gene calls are TRBV5-6 and TRBJ2-6, with TRBD1 identical over 7 bases. CDR3 length: 17 amino acids. The ends lost 4 bases at V and 0 bases at J; junction bases unmatched: 7. Germline V gene sequence: CDR1 SGHDT, CDR2 YYEEEE. This CDR3 is CASSDRARASGANVLTF. The CDR3 region has the DNA TGTGCCAGCAGCGACAGGGCCCGGGCCTCTGGGGCCAACGTCCTGACTTTC.

This clonotype was detected ten times or more. V and J are TRBV12-3 or TRBV12-4 and TRBJ2-1; TRBD2 matches at 10 bases. The CDR3 extends over 15 amino acids. J lost 7 bases, V lost 5 bases, and 8 bases had no gene match. The DNA for the CDR3 is TGTGCCAGCAGTCATCCGGGACTAGCGAAAAATGAGCAGTTCTTC. This codes for CASSHPGLAKNEQFF.

The V call is TRBV20-1, the J call TRBJ2-3; D unclear. This CDR3 is 13 amino acids long. Per the germline V gene, CDR1 is DFQATT and CDR2 is SNEGSKA (reference sequence). Trimming took off 5 bases at V and 1 base at J, with 10 bases between the two ends. CDR3 in amino acids: CSAHGSGTDTQYF. The CDR3 DNA is TGCAGTGCTCACGGGTCCGGCACAGATACGCAGTATTTT.

This clonotype has just a few counts. The gene calls are TRBV28 and TRBJ2-7; 13 bases align to TRBD2. This CDR3 comprises 20 residues. Trimming at V came to 1 base and at J to 4 bases, leaving 16 bases not matched to a gene. The V gene's germline CDR1 is MDHEN and CDR2 SYDVKM. CDR3 in amino acids: CASSLSSLLAGGPIVYEQYF. The CDR3 DNA sequence: TGTGCCAGCAGTTTATCCTCTCTACTAGCGGGGGGGCCCATTGTATACGAGCAGTACTTC. Drawing the rest from reference TRBV28 and TRBJ2-7, the complete variable domain is DVKVTQSSRYLVKRTGEKVFLECVQDMDHENMFWYRQDPGLGLRLIYFSYDVKMKEKGDIPEGYSVSREKKERFSLILESASTNQTSMYLCASSLSSLLAGGPIVYEQYFGPGTRLTVT.

This clonotype was detected only a few times. The genes are TRBV7-3 and TRBJ2-2, with 12 bases lining up with TRBD1. CDR1 is SGHTA, CDR2 FQGTGA, per germline. V dropped 5 bases and J dropped 4; count of bases not matched to a gene: 5. This CDR3 region has 16 residues. This chain's CDR3 is CASSAGQGAGTGELFF. CDR3 nucleotide sequence: TGTGCCAGCAGCGCGGGACAGGGGGCAGGCACCGGGGAGCTGTTTTTT.

The CDR3 DNA sequence: TGCAGTGCTCCCCCTTTGGGGGAGGGCCTGGGGTGGGCGCAGTATTTT. Translated: CSAPPLGEGLGWAQYF. The V gene is TRBV20-1, the J gene TRBJ2-3; 7 nucleotides line up with TRBD2. Germline V CDR1 and CDR2: DFQATT, SNEGSKA (reference sequence). Losses at the gene ends were 5 bases for V and 10 bases for J; bases not matched to a gene: 21. This CDR3 has 16 residues.

This rearrangement joins TRBV11-2 to TRBJ1-4; TRBD1 aligns across 7 bases. From germline, CDR1 is SGHAT and CDR2 FQNNGV. This CDR3 spans 19 amino acids. V lost 5 bases, J lost 8 bases, and 23 bases stayed unmatched. The CDR3 here is CASSVLLAPRDRAGEKLFF. Written as DNA, the CDR3 is TGTGCCAGCAGCGTACTTCTGGCCCCGCGAGACAGGGCGGGCGAAAAACTGTTTTTT.

The chain is built from TRBV6-2 or TRBV6-3 and TRBJ2-1; TRBD2 aligns across 7 bases. The V gene's germline CDR1 is MNHEY and CDR2 SVGEGT. The CDR3 consists of 15 residues. V lost 6 bases and J lost 2; bases outside the gene matches: 7. Here the CDR3 DNA reads TGTGCCAGCAGGGCAGGACTAGTTCCCTACAATGAGCAGTTCTTC. Protein product: CASRAGLVPYNEQFF.

In this sample, this clonotype turned up a few times. J is TRBJ1-1 and V is TRBV9; no clear D gene. Germline CDR1 and CDR2: SGDLS and YYNGEE. The CDR3 is 11 amino acids. Trimming took off 1 base at V and 6 bases at J, with 4 bases between the two ends. CDR3 sequence reads: CASSVKAEAFF. DNA for the CDR3: TGTGCCAGCAGCGTAAAGGCTGAAGCTTTCTTT. The full variable domain, rest sourced from reference TRBV9 and TRBJ1-1, is DSGVTQTPKHLITATGQRVTLRCSPRSGDLSVYWYQQSLDQGLQFLIQYYNGEERAKGNILERFSAQQFPDLHSELNLSSLELGDSALYFCASSVKAEAFFGQGTRLTVV.

The chain recombines TRBV15 with TRBJ2-6, with TRBD1 matching 12 bases. The CDR3 consists of 16 residues. CDR1 and CDR2 from the germline V gene are LNHNV and YYDKDF (reference sequence). Unmatched junction bases numbered 4, after V lost 4 bases and J lost 6 bases. The CDR3 sequence is CATSTGDRGPANVLTF. Here the CDR3 DNA reads TGTGCCACCAGCACCGGGGACAGGGGGCCGGCCAACGTCCTGACTTTC.

This clonotype was picked up many times. The chain uses TRBV15 and TRBJ2-3, with TRBD2 matching 11 bases. CDR3 size: 17 residues. V trimming: 3 bases; J trimming: 5 bases; junction bases outside the gene matches: 10. Per germline, CDR1 LNHNV and CDR2 YYDKDF (reference sequence). The CDR3 nucleotides read TGTGCCACCAGCAGGTTGACTAGCGGGGTTCATTTAGATACGCAGTATTTT. The encoded protein is CATSRLTSGVHLDTQYF.

This clonotype was found a few times. The chain is built from TRBV28 and TRBJ1-6; the D gene is possibly TRBD1 (5 bases). This CDR3 has 14 amino acids. V lost 2 bases and J lost 8, with 10 bases in between. Germline V lookup: CDR1 MDHEN, CDR2 SYDVKM. The CDR3 sequence: CASSLRGIDSPLHF. CDR3 nucleotide sequence: TGTGCCAGCAGTTTACGGGGGATCGATTCACCCCTCCACTTT.

This chain links TRBV29-1 with TRBJ2-2; D might be TRBD2 (5 bases). V was shortened by 0 bases and J by 4 bases, with 15 bases between the two germline ends. The germline CDR1 and CDR2 sequences are SQVTM and ANQGSEA. The CDR3 contains 16 residues. CDR3: CSVEDRSRVSTGELFF. The CDR3 DNA follows: TGCAGCGTTGAAGATCGGTCGCGGGTTTCCACCGGGGAGCTGTTTTTT.

This clonotype was observed a few times. The gene calls are TRBV12-3 or TRBV12-4 and TRBJ2-5, with 13 bases matching TRBD2. J was trimmed by 3 bases and V by 0 bases; bases with no gene match: 4. The CDR3 extends over 17 amino acids. CDR3 loop: CASSLALGLAGEETQYF. Here the CDR3 DNA reads TGTGCCAGCAGTTTAGCATTAGGACTAGCGGGAGAAGAGACCCAGTACTTC.

The chain links TRBV11-2 to TRBJ1-6, with 8 bases matching TRBD1. Losses at the gene ends were 1 base for V and 6 bases for J; bases not matched to a gene: 2. The germline V gene encodes CDR1 SGHAT and CDR2 FQNNGV. This CDR3 is 15 amino acids long. The CDR3 nucleotides are TGTGCCAGCAGCTTAGGGACAGGGCCTAATTCACCCCTCCACTTT. This translates into CASSLGTGPNSPLHF.

The rearrangement joins TRBV12-3 or TRBV12-4 to TRBJ2-7; TRBD2 is a possible D gene (6 bases). Trimming cost V 1 base and J 7 bases, with 14 bases left between them. CDR3 length: 14 amino acids. CDR3 protein: CASSLGGKVMEQYF. CDR3 nucleotides: TGTGCCAGCAGTTTAGGCGGGAAGGTGATGGAGCAGTACTTC.

This clonotype was detected a few times. The V call is TRBV7-7, the J call TRBJ2-1; TRBD2 matches 10 bases. Germline CDR1 SSHAT, CDR2 FNYEAQ (reference sequence). CDR3 size: 15 residues. The J segment lost 9 bases and the V segment lost 4 bases, leaving 9 bases of the junction unmatched. The CDR3 DNA sequence: TGTGCCAGCAGCTCGGGACTAGCGTTCGGCCGTGAGCAGTTCTTC. It yields the protein CASSSGLAFGREQFF.

This clonotype was counted only a few times. CDR3 nucleotides: TGTGCCACCAGCAGTGGCGGCTCTGGAAACACCATATATTTT. This encodes CATSSGGSGNTIYF. The rearrangement uses TRBV15 and TRBJ1-3; D is unclear. Trimming removed 3 bases at V and 0 bases at J, with 6 bases between. The germline gives CDR1 LNHNV, CDR2 YYDKDF (reference sequence). CDR3 length: 14 residues.